This T cell receptor (beta chain) was found in a study of T-cell reconstitution after alpha-beta-depleted transplantation in children (dated by TCRdb to the mid-2010s). Study-level background: Using TCR repertoire profiling, the study quantitatively followed how T-cell immune reconstitution unfolded in children after TCRalphabeta/CD19-depleted allogeneic hematopoietic cell transplantation.

From cysteine to phenylalanine, the CDR3 is 13 amino acids long. The CDR3 DNA has 39 bases and is translated from base 1. The germline V gene supplies CDR1 SGHAT and CDR2 FQNNGV. Relative to germline, V is 1 base shorter and J is 10 bases shorter, with 11 bases between their ends. A note on this clonotype: No antigen is known for it. Base qualities are missing; no much larger clone stands one base away.

Receptors were amplified or captured by PCR. The listed sequencing device is Illumina HiSeq 2500. To normalize quantification of the TCRbeta repertoire, the TCR libraries were built with molecular barcoding that relied on unique molecular identifiers. The public reads were reprocessed in TCRdb via fastp at Q25 and MiXCR, keeping in-frame beta chains. A single entry per CDR3 protein holds the most common genes and DNA from its merged rows. The sample table records around 360,000 distinct CDR3 sequences; around 10% of these occur just once. 2.4% of the sample rests with the top ten. The rearranged chain carries TRBV11-2 and TRBJ2-1; 5 matching bases give a weak D call of TRBD1. Sequenced here: PBMCs from the stem cell graft donor, sampled from the stem cell graft. This clonotype was sampled from a human donor who donated a stem cell graft to a child with acute lymphoblastic leukemia. The nucleotide sequence is TGTGCCAGCAGCTTAGGGACGTGGGGCGAGCAGTTCTTC. Protein translation: CASSLGTWGEQFF.